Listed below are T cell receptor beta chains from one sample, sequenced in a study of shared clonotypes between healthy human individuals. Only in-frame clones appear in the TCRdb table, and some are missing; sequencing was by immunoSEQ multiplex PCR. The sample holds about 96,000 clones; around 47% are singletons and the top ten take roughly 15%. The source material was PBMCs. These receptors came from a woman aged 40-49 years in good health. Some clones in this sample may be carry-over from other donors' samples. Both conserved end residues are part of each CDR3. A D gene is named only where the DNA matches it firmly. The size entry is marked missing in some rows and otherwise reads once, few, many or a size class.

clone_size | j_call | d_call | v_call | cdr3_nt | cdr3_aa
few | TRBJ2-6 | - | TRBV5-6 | TGTGCCAGCAGCTTGGCCGGGGGCGCGGTCCTGACTTTC | CASSLAGGAVLTF
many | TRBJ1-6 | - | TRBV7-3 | TGTGCCAGCAGCTTAGGCTCCTATAATTCACCCCTCCACTTT | CASSLGSYNSPLHF
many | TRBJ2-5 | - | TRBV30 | TGTGCCTGGAGGACGTCGGGACAAAGGCTGACCCAGTACTTC | CAWRTSGQRLTQYF
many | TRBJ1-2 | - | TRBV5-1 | TGCGCCAGCAGCGATACACAGGGCCCTTATGGCTACACCTTC | CASSDTQGPYGYTF
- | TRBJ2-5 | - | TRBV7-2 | TGTGCCAGCAGCCGTCTAGCTAACCAAGAGACCCAGTACTTC | CASSRLANQETQYF
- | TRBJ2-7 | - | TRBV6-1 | TGTGCCATCAGTGAAGGACAGTCGCCCTACGAGCAGTACTTC | CAISEGQSPYEQYF
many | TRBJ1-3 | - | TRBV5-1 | TGCGCCAGCAGCCCACAGGGTTCTGGAAACACCATATATTTT | CASSPQGSGNTIYF
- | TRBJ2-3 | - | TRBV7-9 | TGTGCCAGCAGCTTAGCCCCGGGACAAGATACGCAGTATTTT | CASSLAPGQDTQYF
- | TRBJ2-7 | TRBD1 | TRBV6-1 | TGTGCCAGCAGTTCCAGGACAGGGGGCTACGAGCAGTACTTC | CASSSRTGGYEQYF
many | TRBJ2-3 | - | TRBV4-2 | TGTGCCAGCAGCCAAGAACTCGGGAGTAATACAGATACGCAGTATTTT | CASSQELGSNTDTQYF
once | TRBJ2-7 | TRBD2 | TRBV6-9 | TGTGCCAGCAGTTGGCGATCTAGCGGGGGTTACGAGCAGTACTTC | CASSWRSSGGYEQYF
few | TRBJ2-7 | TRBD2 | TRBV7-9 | TGTGCCAGCAGCAATCTCAGGCGCGGGAGGGCCCTTGGGCAATACGAGCAGTACTTC | CASSNLRRGRALGQYEQYF
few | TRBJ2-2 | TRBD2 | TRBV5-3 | TGTGCCAGAAGCTTGGGGGGACTAGCGGGAGGGAACACCGGGGAGCTGTTTTTT | CARSLGGLAGGNTGELFF
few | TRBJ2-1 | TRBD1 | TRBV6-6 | TGTGCCAGCAGTTACTGGGGACAGACCAATGAGCAGTTCTTC | CASSYWGQTNEQFF
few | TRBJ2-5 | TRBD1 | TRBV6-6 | TGTGCCAGCGGACAGGGTGCAGAGACCCAGTACTTC | CASGQGAETQYF
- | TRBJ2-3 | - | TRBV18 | TGTGCCAGCTCACCACTCACACCGGAGGTCTCAGATACGCAGTATTTT | CASSPLTPEVSDTQYF
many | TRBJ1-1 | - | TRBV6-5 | TGTGCCAGCAGACGGTACACTGAAGCTTTCTTT | CASRRYTEAFF
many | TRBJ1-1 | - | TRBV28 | TGTGCCAGCAGTTTACCTCCCTACCAATCCGGACGGAACACTGAAGCTTTCTTT | CASSLPPYQSGRNTEAFF
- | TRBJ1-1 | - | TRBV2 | TGTGCCAGCCGTGTTCTCTTGAACACTGAAGCTTTCTTT | CASRVLLNTEAFF
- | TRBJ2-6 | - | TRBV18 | TGTGCCGGCTCACCAGGTCTCACGGGCTCTGGGGCCAACGTCCTGACTTTC | CAGSPGLTGSGANVLTF
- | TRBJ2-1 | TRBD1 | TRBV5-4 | TGTGCCAGCAGCCCAGACAGGGATAATGAGCAGTTCTTC | CASSPDRDNEQFF
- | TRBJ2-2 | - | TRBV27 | TGTGCCAGCACCCCGGCGGAGGCCGGGGAGCTGTTTTTT | CASTPAEAGELFF
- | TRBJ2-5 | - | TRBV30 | TGTGCCTGGACGGCCGCCCAAGAGACCCAGTACTTC | CAWTAAQETQYF
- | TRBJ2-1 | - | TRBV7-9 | TGTGCCAGCAGGGGGGTTGGCATAGGGAATGAGCAGTTCTTC | CASRGVGIGNEQFF
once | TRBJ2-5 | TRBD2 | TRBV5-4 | TGTGCCAGCAGCTCGGGACTAGCGGGAGCCCAAGAGACCCAGTACTTC | CASSSGLAGAQETQYF
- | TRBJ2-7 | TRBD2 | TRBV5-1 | TGCGCCAGCAGCTTTAGCGGGAGGGCCTACGAGCAGTACTTC | CASSFSGRAYEQYF
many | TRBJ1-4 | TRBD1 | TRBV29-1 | TGCAGCGTAGCGGGACAGGGAAGTGAAAAACTGTTTTTT | CSVAGQGSEKLFF
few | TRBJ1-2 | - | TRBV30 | TGTGCCTGGAGTTGGCTCCATGGCTACACCTTC | CAWSWLHGYTF
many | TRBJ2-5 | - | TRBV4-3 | TGCGCCAGCAGCCAGTCACAGGGATATCAAGAGACCCAGTACTTC | CASSQSQGYQETQYF
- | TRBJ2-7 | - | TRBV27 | TGTGCCACCTGGGGGGTGCGAAGCTCCTACGAGCAGTACTTC | CATWGVRSSYEQYF
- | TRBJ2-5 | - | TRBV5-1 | TGCGCCAGCAGCTTGGATGCGGGAGAGACCCAGTACTTC | CASSLDAGETQYF
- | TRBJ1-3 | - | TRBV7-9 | TGTGCCAGCAGCCGCGGGGGGCAGACTATCGGAAACACCATATATTTT | CASSRGGQTIGNTIYF
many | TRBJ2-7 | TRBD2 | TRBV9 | TGTGCCAGCAGCGTAGACGGGAGGGGCAACGAGCAGTACTTC | CASSVDGRGNEQYF
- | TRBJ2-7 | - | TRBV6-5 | TGTGCCAGCAGTTCCAGGGCCGGGGACTACGAGCAGTACTTC | CASSSRAGDYEQYF
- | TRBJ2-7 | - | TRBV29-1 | TGCAGCGTTGCGGCGGGCTCCTACGAGCAGTACTTC | CSVAAGSYEQYF
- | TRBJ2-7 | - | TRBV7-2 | TGTGCCAGCAGCTTAGCGAGGCACTCCTACGAGCAGTACTTC | CASSLARHSYEQYF
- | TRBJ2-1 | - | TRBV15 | TGTGCCACCAGCAGAGATCCGGAAGGGGGACGGAATGAGCAGTTCTTC | CATSRDPEGGRNEQFF